Listed here are 5 T cell receptor beta chains from one sample, sequenced in a study of naive and memory T cell subsets. Amplification of ligated cDNA took four PCR rounds with SP2 and nested alpha and beta constant primers. TCRdb ran MiXCR on the UMI-ligation and nested PCR reads and lists one entry per CDR3 protein. The profile shows 150 or so distinct CDR3 sequences, about three quarters of them singletons. Treatment meaning: skin biopsy from saline-injected control site (resident skin T cells). Input was about 1 to 1,100 ng of DNase-treated total RNA without cell sorting. Sequencing used skin, obtained from a saline injection site in the skin. Receptors originate from an adult in good health.

About this clonotype: Since the library was made to target alpha chains, this beta chain is a stray read and its abundance is not meaningful. The gene calls are TRBV6-4 and TRBJ2-2; the D gene could be TRBD1 or TRBD2 (5 bases each). Germline CDR1 reads MRHNA; CDR2 reads SNTAGT. The CDR3 runs 13 residues. Trimming shortened V by 3 bases and J by 3 bases, and 5 bases separated the two germline ends. The CDR3 DNA is TGTGCCAGCAGTGAGGGGGACACCGGGGAGCTGTTTTTT. This gives the protein CASSEGDTGELFF.

In regard to this clonotype: Found in a library prepared for alpha chains, this beta chain is an off-target read, and its abundance has little meaning. V usage is TRBV28 and J usage is TRBJ2-5; TRBD1 agrees at 8 bases. Germline values: CDR1 MDHEN, CDR2 SYDVKM. Unmatched junction bases numbered 8, after V lost 6 bases and J lost 5 bases. The CDR3 is made up of 14 amino acids. CDR3 in amino acids: CASSAGGAGETQYF. The CDR3 region has the DNA TGTGCCAGCAGCGCAGGGGGCGCGGGGGAGACCCAGTACTTC.

This clonotype was detected once. With the library built for alpha chains, this beta chain is off target and its frequency is not meaningful. This chain joins TRBV6-4 and TRBJ2-1; 12 nucleotides line up with TRBD2. The CDR3 is 14 residues long. The germline gives CDR1 MRHNA, CDR2 SNTAGT. Unmatched junction bases numbered 0, after V lost 2 bases and J lost 7 bases. CDR3 DNA sequence: TGTGCCAGCAGTGACGGGACTAGCGGGAATGAGCAGTTCTTC. This translates into CASSDGTSGNEQFF.

Note on this clonotype: Because the library targeted alpha chains, this beta chain is an off-target read whose size means little. Here the CDR3 reads CASSPRDPTYEQYF. CDR3 DNA sequence: TGTGCCAGCAGCCCCCGGGACCCGACCTACGAGCAGTACTTC. V usage is TRBV7-2 and J usage is TRBJ2-7; TRBD1 or TRBD2 may be the D gene (5 bases each). The germline CDR1 and CDR2 sequences are SGHTA and FQGNSA. The CDR3 totals 14 residues. With 5 bases removed from V and 2 bases from J, the gap between germline ends came to 13 bases.

The table lists this clonotype with a count of one. The size of this beta chain means little, since it is a stray read in a library made for alpha chains. The rearrangement uses TRBV29-1 and TRBJ2-1, with 7 bases aligning to TRBD2. V lost 5 bases to trimming and J lost 10 bases; unmatched junction nucleotides: 8. The CDR3 extends over 12 amino acids. CDR1 and CDR2 from the germline V gene are SQVTM and ANQGSEA. The CDR3 spells CSVLSGLPEQFF. The CDR3 bases are TGCAGCGTTCTATCGGGACTACCAGAGCAGTTCTTC.